This TCR beta chain was identified during a study of T cells in Graves' hyperthyroidism and ophthalmopathy. This clonotype was seen more than once but under ten times. As yet, its antigen is unknown. Stable disease denoted Graves' hyperthyroidism without ophthalmopathy progression within 18 months. V lost 6 bases and J 3 bases, leaving 14 bases between the germline ends. The germline gives CDR1 MNHNS, CDR2 SASEGT. CDR3 size: 14 residues. Whole-study results and caveats: Ophthalmopathy could be told apart from stable hyperthyroidism with a 13 V-J model.

It was RNA transcripts that yielded the amplified TCR beta CDR3 regions. The study used the HTBI primer set for a first-round RT-PCR of the TCR CDR3. TCRdb independently ran MiXCR on the multiplex PCR reads; one entry per CDR3 protein. The sample carries around 760,000 distinct CDR3 sequences, about 35% recorded once. The J gene is TRBJ1-1, the V gene TRBV6-1; perhaps TRBD1 as D (6 bases). The receptor comes from a woman between 40 and 50 years old with Graves' hyperthyroidism. What was sequenced was blood. The CDR3 DNA reads TGTGCCAGCAGGAGAACAGGGAGGGACACTGAAGCTTTCTTT. Its translation is CASRRTGRDTEAFF.